This T cell receptor (beta chain) originates from a study of PD-1 blockade in classical Hodgkin lymphoma (dated by TCRdb to the early 2020s). Broadly, across the study: A peripheral blood immune signature of response to PD-1 blockade in classical Hodgkin lymphoma was defined using TCR beta sequencing and CyTOF. Here is what the overall study found, with its caveats: The study was restricted to a single clinical trial cohort, and the causes of repertoire differences, possibly disease activity or prior therapy, were left undefined. Newly diagnosed patients were reported to have lower baseline TCR diversity than healthy donors, and relapsed/refractory patients were reported to have lower baseline TCR diversity still.

V and J lose 2 bases and 0 bases, and a span of 7 bases separates them. There are 14 amino acids in the CDR3, from cysteine to phenylalanine inclusive. CDR3 DNA is the only sequence kept; it has 42 bases, read in frame from the first base. The germline V gene yields MNHEY for CDR1 and SVGAGI for CDR2. Note on this clone: Its binding antigen is unknown. No base quality information exists; no much larger clone differs at one position.

The Qiagen DNeasy kit was used to extract genomic DNA both from unsorted PBMCs and from the negatively selected CD4+ and CD8+ fractions. TCR beta CDR3 regions were amplified by immunoSEQ multiplex PCR using primers annealing to V and J segments. A synthetic immune receptor repertoire was used to minimize amplification bias, and any residual bias was removed computationally once sequencing was done. The authors processed their data as follows. Custom Python scripts were used to quantify repertoire diversity as the Shannon entropy index. Unsorted, CD4+ and CD8+ repertoires were analyzed separately, except for combined analyses in which CD4+ and CD8+ sequences were merged in silico. TCRdb carries this immuneACCESS record with in-frame sequences only. Its versions omit some clonotypes, under half of them owing to an unresolved V gene in the studies checked, with the rest unexplained. The V and J calls and clone size are taken from that table; D and trimming were inferred from the DNA. This sample gives almost 20,000 clones in total; about four fifths of them show up just once. The ten largest clones take up over 1% of the sample.

The time point label for this specimen denotes: newly diagnosed, previously untreated cHL patient sample. A Miltenyi CD4+ T cell isolation kit was used for magnetic negative selection to purify CD4+ T cells from thawed PBMCs. To serve as a comparison group for the relapsed/refractory trial patients, PBMCs were sequenced from patients with newly diagnosed, previously untreated classical Hodgkin lymphoma. After peripheral blood was drawn into 8 mL Vacutainer Cell Preparation Tubes, PBMCs were isolated by centrifugation and then cryopreserved. Purified CD4+ and CD8+ fractions were prepared only for cases with an additional available PBMC sample. On LS columns in a quadroMACS separator, the magnetically labelled cells were depleted, and the flow-through was collected as the purified fraction.

The source material was CD4+ T cells from blood. This TCR was recovered from a human donor with classical Hodgkin lymphoma. The receptor chain draws on TRBV6-5 and TRBJ1-1; TRBD1 is possibly the D segment (5 matching bases). At the DNA level, the sequence is TGTGCCAGCAGTTACAGGGGATTGAACACTGAAGCTTTCTTT. Its product reads: CASSYRGLNTEAFF.